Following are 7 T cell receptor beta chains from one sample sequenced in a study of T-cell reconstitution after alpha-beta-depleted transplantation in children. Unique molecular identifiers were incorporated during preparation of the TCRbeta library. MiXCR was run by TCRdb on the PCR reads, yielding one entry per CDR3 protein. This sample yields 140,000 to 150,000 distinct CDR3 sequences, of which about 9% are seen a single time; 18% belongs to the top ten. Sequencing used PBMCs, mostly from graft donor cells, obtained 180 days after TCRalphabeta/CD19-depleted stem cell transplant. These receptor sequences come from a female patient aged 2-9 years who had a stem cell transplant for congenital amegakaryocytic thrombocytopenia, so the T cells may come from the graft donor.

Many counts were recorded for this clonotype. CDR3 in amino acids: CAIRVIAVEGNEQFF. In DNA, the CDR3 is TGTGCCATCAGGGTGATAGCGGTGGAGGGCAATGAGCAGTTCTTC. The chain couples TRBV10-3 to TRBJ2-1; weak D call: TRBD2 (6 bases). The CDR3 contains 15 residues. V shed 6 bases and J shed 6 bases, with 18 bases lying between them. CDR1 and CDR2 (germline): ENHRY, SYGVKD.

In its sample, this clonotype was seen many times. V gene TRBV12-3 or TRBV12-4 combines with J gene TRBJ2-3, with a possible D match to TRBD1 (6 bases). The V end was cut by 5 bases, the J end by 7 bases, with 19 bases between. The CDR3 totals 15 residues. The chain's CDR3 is CASSHHRVGTNTQYF. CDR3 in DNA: TGTGCCAGCAGTCATCACAGGGTTGGAACAAATACGCAGTATTTT.

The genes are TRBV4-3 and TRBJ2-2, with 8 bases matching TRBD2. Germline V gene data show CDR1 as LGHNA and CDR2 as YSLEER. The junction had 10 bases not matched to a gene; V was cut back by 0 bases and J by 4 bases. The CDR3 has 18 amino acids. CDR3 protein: CASSQESSSGRITGELFF. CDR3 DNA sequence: TGCGCCAGCAGCCAAGAGTCGTCGAGCGGGAGAATCACCGGGGAGCTGTTTTTT.

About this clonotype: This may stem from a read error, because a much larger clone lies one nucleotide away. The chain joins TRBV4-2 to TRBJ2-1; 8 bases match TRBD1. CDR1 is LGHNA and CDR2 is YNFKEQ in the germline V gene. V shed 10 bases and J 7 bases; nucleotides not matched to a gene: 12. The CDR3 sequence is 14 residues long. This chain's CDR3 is CATRTGQEWNEQFF. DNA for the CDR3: TGTGCCACTCGGACAGGGCAAGAGTGGAATGAGCAGTTCTTC.

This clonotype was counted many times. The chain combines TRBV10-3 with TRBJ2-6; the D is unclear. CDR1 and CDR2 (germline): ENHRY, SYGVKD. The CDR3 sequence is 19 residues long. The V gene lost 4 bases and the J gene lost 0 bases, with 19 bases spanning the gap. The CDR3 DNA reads TGTGCCATCAGTGTCGCGTGGCTCAGGTCATACTCTGGGGCCAACGTCCTGACTTTC. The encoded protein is CAISVAWLRSYSGANVLTF.

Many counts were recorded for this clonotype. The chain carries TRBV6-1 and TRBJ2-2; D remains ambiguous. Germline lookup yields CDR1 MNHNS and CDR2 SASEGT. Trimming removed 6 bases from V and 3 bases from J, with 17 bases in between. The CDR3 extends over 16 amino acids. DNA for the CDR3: TGTGCCAGCAGGGTAGACTCCCTCTCCCACACCGGGGAGCTGTTTTTT. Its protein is CASRVDSLSHTGELFF.

The CDR3 here is CSVFPLGASGNGETQYF. CDR3 in DNA: TGCAGCGTTTTCCCGCTAGGAGCTAGCGGGAATGGCGAGACCCAGTACTTC. The chain joins TRBV29-1 to TRBJ2-5; 9 nucleotides match TRBD2. The germline V gene has CDR1 SQVTM and CDR2 ANQGSEA. There are 17 residues in the CDR3. Trimming at V came to 5 bases and at J to 5 bases, leaving 18 bases not matched to a gene.